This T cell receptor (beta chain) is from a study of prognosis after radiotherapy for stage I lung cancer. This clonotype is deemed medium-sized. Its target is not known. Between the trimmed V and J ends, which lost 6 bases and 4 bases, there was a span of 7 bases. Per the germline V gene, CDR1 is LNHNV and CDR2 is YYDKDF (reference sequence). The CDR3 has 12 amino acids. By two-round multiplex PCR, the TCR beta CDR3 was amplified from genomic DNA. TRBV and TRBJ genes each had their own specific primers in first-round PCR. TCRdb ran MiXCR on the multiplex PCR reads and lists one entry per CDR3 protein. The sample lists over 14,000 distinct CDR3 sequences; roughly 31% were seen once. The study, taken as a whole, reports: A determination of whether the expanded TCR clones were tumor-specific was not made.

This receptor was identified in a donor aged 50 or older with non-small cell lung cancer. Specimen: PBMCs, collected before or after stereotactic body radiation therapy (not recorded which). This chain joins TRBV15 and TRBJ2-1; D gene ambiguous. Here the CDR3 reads CATRNLYNEQFF. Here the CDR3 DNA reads TGTGCCACCAGGAATTTGTACAATGAGCAGTTCTTC.